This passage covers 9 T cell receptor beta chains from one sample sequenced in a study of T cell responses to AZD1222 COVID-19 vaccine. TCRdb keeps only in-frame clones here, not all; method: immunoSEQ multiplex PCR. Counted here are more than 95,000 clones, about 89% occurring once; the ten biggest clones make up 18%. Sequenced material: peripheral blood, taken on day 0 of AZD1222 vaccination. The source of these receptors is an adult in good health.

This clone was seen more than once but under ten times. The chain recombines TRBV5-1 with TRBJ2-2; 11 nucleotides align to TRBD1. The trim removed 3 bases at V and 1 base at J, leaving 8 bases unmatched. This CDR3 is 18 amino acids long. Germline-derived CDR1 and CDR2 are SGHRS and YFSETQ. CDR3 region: CASSSMDRGLGNTGELFF. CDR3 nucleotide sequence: TGCGCCAGCAGCTCAATGGACAGGGGGCTCGGGAACACCGGGGAGCTGTTTTTT.

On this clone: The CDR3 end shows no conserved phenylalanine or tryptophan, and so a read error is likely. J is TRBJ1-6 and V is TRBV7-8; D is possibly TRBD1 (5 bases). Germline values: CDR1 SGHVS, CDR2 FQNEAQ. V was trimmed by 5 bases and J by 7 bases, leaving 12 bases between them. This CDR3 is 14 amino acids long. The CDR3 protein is CASSPRDPNSPLHL. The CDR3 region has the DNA TGTGCCAGCAGCCCAAGGGACCCCAATTCACCCCTCCACCTT.

The CDR3 DNA reads TGTGCCAGCAGTTTATGGCCCAATGAGCAGTTCTTC. Translated, it gives CASSLWPNEQFF. The chain employs TRBV27 and TRBJ2-1; no reliable D call. Germline-derived CDR1 and CDR2 are MNHEY and SMNVEV (reference sequence). The CDR3 sequence is 12 residues long. Deletions cut 1 base from V and 6 bases from J, with 4 bases between.

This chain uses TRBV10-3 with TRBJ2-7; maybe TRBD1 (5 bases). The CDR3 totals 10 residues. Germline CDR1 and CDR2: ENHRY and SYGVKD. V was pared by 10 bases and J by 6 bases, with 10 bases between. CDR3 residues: CATFQGEQYF. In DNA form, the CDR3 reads TGTGCCACCTTTCAGGGCGAGCAGTACTTC.

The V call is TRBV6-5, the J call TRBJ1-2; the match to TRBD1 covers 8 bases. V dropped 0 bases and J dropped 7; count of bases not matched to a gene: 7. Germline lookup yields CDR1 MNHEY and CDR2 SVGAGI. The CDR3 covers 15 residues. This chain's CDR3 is CASSYSQGEGGGYTF. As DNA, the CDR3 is TGTGCCAGCAGTTACTCACAGGGGGAGGGCGGTGGCTACACCTTC.

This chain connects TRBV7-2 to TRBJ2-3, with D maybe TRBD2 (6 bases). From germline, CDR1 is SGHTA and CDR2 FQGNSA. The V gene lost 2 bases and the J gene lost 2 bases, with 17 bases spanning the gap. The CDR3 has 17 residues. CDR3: CASSLNSGTGYTDTQYF. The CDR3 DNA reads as TGTGCCAGCAGCTTAAACTCCGGGACTGGATACACAGATACGCAGTATTTT.

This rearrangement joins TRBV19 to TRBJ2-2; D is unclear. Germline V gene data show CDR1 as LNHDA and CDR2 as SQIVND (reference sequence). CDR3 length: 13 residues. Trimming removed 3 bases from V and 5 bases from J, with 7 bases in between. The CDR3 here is CASSIQGTGELFF. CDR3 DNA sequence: TGTGCCAGTAGTATTCAAGGAACCGGGGAGCTGTTTTTT.

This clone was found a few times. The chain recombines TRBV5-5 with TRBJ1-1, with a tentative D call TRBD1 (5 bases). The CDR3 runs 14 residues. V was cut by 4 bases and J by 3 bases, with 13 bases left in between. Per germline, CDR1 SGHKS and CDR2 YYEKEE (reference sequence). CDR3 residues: CASSLSTAYTEAFF. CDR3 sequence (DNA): TGTGCCAGCAGCCTGTCGACAGCGTACACTGAAGCTTTCTTT.

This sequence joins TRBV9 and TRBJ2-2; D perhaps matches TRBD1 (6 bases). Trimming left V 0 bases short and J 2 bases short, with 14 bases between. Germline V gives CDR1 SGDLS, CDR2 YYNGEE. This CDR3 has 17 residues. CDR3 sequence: CASSVVLGHQNTGELFF. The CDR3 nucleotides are TGTGCCAGCAGCGTAGTACTGGGACACCAAAACACCGGGGAGCTGTTTTTT.